This is a list of T cell receptor beta chains from one sample in a study of T cells after yellow fever vaccination. Via MiXCR, TCRdb re-called the 5' RACE reads, giving one row per CDR3 protein. The repertoire holds about 58,000 distinct CDR3 sequences, with approximately 6.5% as singletons. Sequenced here: CD8+ T cells sorted from PBMCs, sampled on the day of the first yellow fever vaccination. The receptors originated from a man aged 18-30 years who received the YFV17D yellow fever vaccine. CDR3s include the opening cysteine and the closing phenylalanine or tryptophan.

>TRBV6-2/TRBV6-3|TRBJ1-1
CASSYDEGVNTEAFF
>TRBV7-6|TRBJ1-1
CASSLTPSGTGEDTEAFF
>TRBV9|TRBJ2-1
CASSVAGGIYNEQFF
>TRBV7-9|TRBJ2-2
CASSNIGGANTGELFF
>TRBV11-1|TRBJ1-1
CASSLEDYYGQANTEAFF
>TRBV7-9|TRBJ2-7
CASTPVGTGTYEQYF
>TRBV10-3|TRBJ2-7
CAISPTSGGIYEQYF
>TRBV12-3/TRBV12-4|TRBJ1-1
CASSPIDGMNTEAFF
>TRBV20-1|TRBJ2-3
CSAPSPLAEDSTDTQYF
>TRBV11-2|TRBJ2-1
CASSLAPRTGLGNEQFF
>TRBV7-9|TRBJ2-3
CASSPEGLGDTQYF
>TRBV7-9|TRBJ2-1
CASSSKRERQGSDEQFF
>TRBV5-4|TRBJ2-7
CASSLGDIPYEQYF
>TRBV4-2|TRBJ2-5
CASSHLSWGENQETQYF
>TRBV5-1|TRBJ2-2
CASSPLGPGNGARELFF
>TRBV4-1|TRBJ2-2
CASSQDGASRAGELFF
>TRBV4-1|TRBJ2-1
CASSQDEGIMTGSKGQFF
>TRBV6-2/TRBV6-3|TRBJ2-7
CASSYRVLYEQYF
>TRBV7-2|TRBJ2-5
CASSKAWEEETQYF
>TRBV2|TRBJ2-6
CASSEKGYALGANVLTF
>TRBV5-1|TRBJ2-1
CASSSVGSSYNEQFF
>TRBV10-3|TRBJ1-1
CAISDQPGQGIEAFF
>TRBV15|TRBJ2-5
CASSTSGLAEETQYF
>TRBV12-3/TRBV12-4|TRBJ2-3
CASSASSAGADTQYF
>TRBV3-1|TRBJ1-2
CASSQGQAIGGYTF
>TRBV4-3|TRBJ1-5
CASSQTHRGLNNQPQHF
>TRBV7-8|TRBJ1-1
CASSFNRKNTEAFF
>TRBV10-2|TRBJ2-1
CASSLGQGQFF
>TRBV7-9|TRBJ2-5
CASSFVETQYF
>TRBV12-5|TRBJ1-4
CAGIPGQGNEKLFF
>TRBV5-1|TRBJ1-1
CATSPNPGNTEAFF
>TRBV3-1|TRBJ2-4
CASSPQTSGGSNIQYF
>TRBV7-3|TRBJ1-1
CASSEGMNTEAFF
>TRBV4-1|TRBJ1-1
CASSARQAGNTEAFF
>TRBV27|TRBJ2-2
CASSQNTGELFF
>TRBV7-9|TRBJ1-2
CASSRAGTENYGYTF
>TRBV4-1|TRBJ2-5
CASSLMGRTEETQYF
>TRBV12-3/TRBV12-4|TRBJ1-1
CASSPWWTEAFF
>TRBV20-1|TRBJ2-7
CSARDIGGLASYEQYF
>TRBV12-3/TRBV12-4|TRBJ1-2
CASSPGEANYGYTF
>TRBV5-1|TRBJ2-6
CASSWGRGVSGANVLTF
>TRBV5-5|TRBJ1-6
CASSLAQGYNSPLHF
>TRBV6-5|TRBJ2-7
CASSRGLYEQYF
>TRBV7-9|TRBJ2-1
CASSYSAILLYNEQFF
>TRBV18|TRBJ2-5
CASSPGPDILVQRTQYF
>TRBV7-9|TRBJ1-5
CAVSQDVQPQHF
>TRBV6-4|TRBJ2-3
CASSEARGMDTQYF
>TRBV29-1|TRBJ2-7
CSVGDTSYEQYF
>TRBV11-2|TRBJ1-1
CASWGSNTSEAFF
>TRBV4-1|TRBJ1-2
CASSSRDAANYGYTF
>TRBV4-1|TRBJ2-2
CASTTSGGTGELFF
>TRBV7-9|TRBJ2-7
CASSPGSSEQYF
>TRBV5-6|TRBJ1-6
CASSKRTGGTYNSPLHF
>TRBV6-1|TRBJ1-4
CASSPDPIEEKLFF
>TRBV6-5|TRBJ2-3
CASSYGGGMTSTDTQYF